The 18 T cell receptor beta chains below all came from one sample that was sequenced in a study of blood T cells in healthy people across ages. A second PCR of roughly 6 to 12 cycles used a sample-barcoded 5' primer and a J-beta primer mix. TCRdb processed the 5' RACE reads anew with MiXCR; each CDR3 protein has one entry. This table holds about 930,000 distinct CDR3 sequences, roughly 28% found once. The data also belong to a second study, concerning T cells of mothers and their children.

The sample taken for sequencing was blood. Every receptor here comes from a woman aged 35 to 49 in good health.

V usage is TRBV5-6 and J usage is TRBJ1-2; 9 bases line up with TRBD1. This CDR3 comprises 15 residues. Germline V gene data show CDR1 as SGHDT and CDR2 as YYEEEE. J gave up 4 bases and V 2 bases, and 6 bases lay outside the gene matches. The CDR3 loop reads CASSFGQGIGYGYTF. The DNA of the CDR3 is TGTGCCAGCAGCTTCGGACAGGGGATAGGCTATGGCTACACCTTC. The entire variable domain, with the rest obtained from reference TRBV5-6 and TRBJ1-2, is as follows: DAGVTQSPTHLIKTRGQQVTLRCSPKSGHDTVSWYQQALGQGPQFIFQYYEEEERQRGNFPDRFSGHQFPNYSSELNVNALLLGDSALYLCASSFGQGIGYGYTFGSGTRLTVV.

This clonotype appeared many times. CDR3 region: CSARRSHEQYF. The CDR3 DNA reads as TGCAGTGCTAGACGCAGTCACGAGCAGTACTTC. The chain joins TRBV20-1 to TRBJ2-7; no definite D call. V lost 2 bases and J 5 bases, leaving 7 bases between the germline ends. Germline-derived CDR1 and CDR2 are DFQATT and SNEGSKA (reference sequence). The CDR3 consists of 11 residues.

The genes are TRBV28 and TRBJ2-6; D remains ambiguous. CDR1 MDHEN and CDR2 SYDVKM come from the germline V gene. The CDR3 is 15 residues long. V was clipped by 3 bases and J by 1 base, with 7 bases between them. CDR3 nucleotides: TGTGCCAGCAGTTTTGTGGGATCTGGGGCCAACGTCCTGACTTTC. Translated, it gives CASSFVGSGANVLTF.

A few counts support this clonotype. V is TRBV29-1 and J is TRBJ2-3, with D possibly matching TRBD2 (5 bases). CDR1 SQVTM and CDR2 ANQGSEA come from the germline V gene. This CDR3 has 15 residues. The V and J ends lost 7 bases and 0 bases respectively, with 17 bases between them. CDR3 DNA sequence: TGCAGCGCGGTTCCCGATAGGACTAGCACAGATACGCAGTATTTT. It yields the protein CSAVPDRTSTDTQYF.

The V call is TRBV20-1, the J call TRBJ1-5; the D is unclear. Per germline, CDR1 DFQATT and CDR2 SNEGSKA (reference sequence). This CDR3 has 16 amino acids. Trimming left V 3 bases short and J 0 bases short, with 15 bases between. CDR3 protein: CSARATAEGSNQPQHF. CDR3 sequence (DNA): TGCAGTGCTAGGGCTACAGCGGAGGGTAGCAATCAGCCCCAGCATTTT.

Ten or more counts support this clonotype. The chain links TRBV20-1 to TRBJ1-2, with 8 bases aligning to TRBD1. The CDR3 covers 16 residues. Germline-derived CDR1 and CDR2 are DFQATT and SNEGSKA (reference sequence). V lost 1 base, J lost 4 bases, and 11 bases stayed unmatched. The CDR3 nucleotides are TGCAGTGCTAGAGGCTTTGGACAGGGTAGTGGCTATGGCTACACCTTC. It specifies CSARGFGQGSGYGYTF.

The chain carries TRBV28 and TRBJ2-4; 8 positions agree with TRBD1. Germline V CDR1 and CDR2: MDHEN, SYDVKM. The CDR3 extends over 17 amino acids. After removal of 6 bases from V and 1 base from J, the junction contained 11 bases not matched to a gene. CDR3 amino acids: CASSSGRGQGAKNIQYF. The DNA for the CDR3 is TGTGCCAGCAGCTCCGGCAGGGGGCAAGGGGCCAAAAACATTCAGTACTTC.

The chain joins TRBV29-1 to TRBJ1-2; maybe TRBD1 (5 bases). Per germline, CDR1 SQVTM and CDR2 ANQGSEA. The V and J ends lost 4 bases and 4 bases respectively, with 16 bases between them. CDR3 size: 14 residues. CDR3 sequence: CSVGSGGESYGYTF. The CDR3, as DNA: TGCAGCGTTGGGAGCGGGGGGGAGAGCTATGGCTACACCTTC.

The chain recombines TRBV5-1 with TRBJ2-3; 8 bases are a match to TRBD2. Per germline, CDR1 SGHRS and CDR2 YFSETQ. V trimming: 4 bases; J trimming: 5 bases; junction bases outside the gene matches: 9. The CDR3 is 15 residues long. The CDR3 region is CASSPTGGREDTQYF. In DNA, the CDR3 is TGCGCCAGCAGCCCGACGGGGGGGCGTGAAGATACGCAGTATTTT.

The chain recombines TRBV9 with TRBJ2-3; D may be TRBD1 or TRBD2 (5 bases each). V gave up 4 bases and J gave up 0 bases, with 12 bases separating them. Per germline, CDR1 SGDLS and CDR2 YYNGEE. CDR3 length: 15 residues. The CDR3 here is CASSFAGTSTDTQYF. CDR3 DNA sequence: TGTGCCAGCAGCTTCGCCGGGACGAGCACAGATACGCAGTATTTT.

This clonotype was found a few times. The chain's CDR3 is CASSTHRGVDEQYF. CDR3 nucleotide sequence: TGTGCCAGCAGTACCCACAGGGGGGTCGACGAGCAGTACTTC. The chain employs TRBV12-3 or TRBV12-4 and TRBJ2-7, with 8 positions matching TRBD1. This CDR3 comprises 14 residues. The V segment lost 5 bases and the J segment 5 bases; nucleotides outside the gene matches: 8.

Ten or more counts support this clonotype. The chain carries TRBV4-1 and TRBJ2-4; tentatively, D is TRBD1 (5 bases). Between the trimmed V and J ends, which lost 0 bases and 3 bases, there was a span of 12 bases. Germline CDR1 and CDR2: MGHRA and YSYEKL. This CDR3 region has 16 residues. The CDR3 is CASSQDQGPSKNIQYF. In DNA, the CDR3 is TGCGCCAGCAGCCAAGATCAGGGCCCGAGCAAAAACATTCAGTACTTC.

The gene calls are TRBV20-1 and TRBJ1-5, with 9 positions matching TRBD1. This CDR3 comprises 16 residues. Germline lookup yields CDR1 DFQATT and CDR2 SNEGSKA (reference sequence). V was pared by 4 bases and J by 2 bases, with 9 bases of the junction left unmatched. The CDR3: CSAKEGTGHRNQPQHF. The CDR3, as DNA: TGCAGTGCTAAGGAAGGGACAGGGCACCGCAATCAGCCCCAGCATTTT.

The V gene is TRBV3-1, the J gene TRBJ2-5; D is uncertain. CDR1 and CDR2 from the germline V gene are LGHDT and YNNKEL (reference sequence). This CDR3 is 11 amino acids long. With 1 base removed from V and 7 bases from J, the gap between germline ends came to 4 bases. CDR3 sequence reads: CASSQGVTQYF. The CDR3 nucleotides are TGTGCCAGCAGCCAAGGAGTGACCCAGTACTTC.

The rearrangement uses TRBV4-1 and TRBJ1-1; 7 bases agree with TRBD1. This CDR3 comprises 16 residues. The germline gives CDR1 MGHRA, CDR2 YSYEKL. J gave up 1 base and V 1 base, and 6 bases lay outside the gene matches. CDR3 residues: CASSQGGGQTNTEAFF. The CDR3 region has the DNA TGCGCCAGCAGCCAAGGGGGGGGACAGACGAACACTGAAGCTTTCTTT.

V and J are TRBV20-1 and TRBJ2-3; D gene uncertain. Deletions cut 0 bases from V and 5 bases from J, with 6 bases between. The CDR3 has 12 amino acids. The germline V gene has CDR1 DFQATT and CDR2 SNEGSKA (reference sequence). The CDR3 is CSAREVEDTQYF. DNA for the CDR3: TGCAGTGCTAGAGAAGTAGAAGATACGCAGTATTTT.

This clonotype was seen many times. A single base separates this from a much larger clone, so it may be a read error. This rearrangement joins TRBV7-3 to TRBJ2-5, with D perhaps given as TRBD1 or TRBD2 (7 bases each). The CDR3 is made up of 15 amino acids. Germline loops: CDR1 SGHTA, CDR2 FQGTGA. V was shortened by 4 bases and J by 4 bases, with 16 bases between the two germline ends. The DNA of the CDR3 is TGTGCCAGCAGCTCAGGGGGGGGGCCTTCAGAGACCCAGTACTTC. Its translation: CASSSGGGPSETQYF.

This clonotype was seen at least ten times. The CDR3 spells CASSLPYEQYF. DNA for the CDR3: TGTGCCAGCAGTTTACCCTACGAGCAGTACTTC. V is TRBV11-2 and J is TRBJ2-7, with no clear D. Germline assignment: CDR1 SGHAT and CDR2 FQNNGV. V lost 6 bases and J lost 2, with 5 bases in between. This CDR3 is built from 11 residues.